Listed below are T cell receptor beta chains from one sample, sequenced in a study of cytomegalovirus exposure and HLA in healthy donors. Clones were sequenced by immunoSEQ multiplex PCR, and TCRdb holds only the in-frame ones, with some missing. The sample holds about 87,000 clones, approximately 79% seen once. The material sequenced was PBMCs. The receptors derive from a woman aged 40-49 years in good health and CMV-seronegative. Each CDR3 is given with its conserved first and last residue. Fields, in order: J gene, V gene, CDR3 protein.

J gene: TRBJ2-7
V gene: TRBV6-5
CDR3 protein: CASSPPQGREQYF

J gene: TRBJ1-5
V gene: TRBV4-1
CDR3 protein: CASSQTGQGERSNQPQHF

J gene: TRBJ2-7
V gene: TRBV4-2
CDR3 protein: CASSREVAGLGEYEQYF

J gene: TRBJ1-5
V gene: TRBV14
CDR3 protein: CASSQDTGLSNQPQHF

J gene: TRBJ2-3
V gene: TRBV5-1
CDR3 protein: CASSQEAGRPDTQYF

J gene: TRBJ2-7
V gene: TRBV6-5
CDR3 protein: CASSYPTTGHNEQYF

J gene: TRBJ2-2
V gene: TRBV30
CDR3 protein: CAWSVLGRTGELFF

J gene: TRBJ1-2
V gene: TRBV30
CDR3 protein: CAWNQQGNYGYTF

J gene: TRBJ1-2
V gene: TRBV19
CDR3 protein: CASSYYSAANYGYTF

J gene: TRBJ2-7
V gene: TRBV15
CDR3 protein: CATSRVAGGDYEQYF

J gene: TRBJ2-3
V gene: TRBV7-2
CDR3 protein: CASSMGQWGDTQYF

J gene: TRBJ1-1
V gene: TRBV2
CDR3 protein: CASSSIYRNTEAFF

J gene: TRBJ2-7
V gene: TRBV4-1
CDR3 protein: CASSRGGQGFYEQYF

J gene: TRBJ2-1
V gene: TRBV6-6
CDR3 protein: CASRNSWGNNEQFF

J gene: TRBJ1-1
V gene: TRBV2
CDR3 protein: CASTGLYTEAFF